This T cell receptor (beta chain) is from a study of T cells after posttransplantation cyclophosphamide. Study conclusions and caveats: After PTCy, TRB diversity resembled that of CNI/methotrexate controls.

This clone was counted at least ten times. Antigen specificity is unknown. This table comes from immunoSEQ multiplex PCR, and its TCRdb copy is limited to in-frame clones, with some not included. Altogether about 24,000 clones were found in the sample, and no singletons occur. The sample consisted of PBMCs. The receptor comes from a woman aged 60-75 years in good health, CMV-negative, and a related stem cell transplant donor.

CDR3 DNA: TGTGCCAGCAGCCTTAGCTCCTACGAGCAGTACTTC. This gives the protein CASSLSSYEQYF. The chain joins TRBV7-9 to TRBJ2-7; D gene uncertain. The germline V and J ends were trimmed by 5 bases and 0 bases, with 5 bases remaining between them. This CDR3 comprises 12 residues. Germline CDR1 reads SEHNR; CDR2 reads FQNEAQ (reference sequence).